These 29 T cell receptor beta chains share one sample of origin, sequenced in a study of long-term antiretroviral therapy in people with HIV. Survey-level immunoSEQ v3.0 assays were run. The repertoire was sequenced with immunoSEQ multiplex PCR; TCRdb's copy has only in-frame clones and lacks some. This table holds 30,000 to 40,000 clones, 83% found once. Sequences were derived from unsorted PBMCs, sampled 0.4 years before starting antiretroviral therapy. Receptors originate from a man younger than 30 with HIV.

The genes are TRBV10-3 and TRBJ1-4; D not resolved. Trimming removed 8 bases at V and 0 bases at J, with 4 bases between. The CDR3 has 12 residues. CDR1 is ENHRY and CDR2 is SYGVKD in the germline V gene. CDR3 protein: CAIAATNEKLFF. CDR3 DNA sequence: TGTGCCATCGCTGCAACTAATGAAAAACTGTTTTTT.

The chain couples TRBV19 to TRBJ1-2; 7 bases line up with TRBD1. J lost 0 bases, V lost 7 bases, and 5 bases had no gene match. This CDR3 spans 14 amino acids. CDR1 LNHDA and CDR2 SQIVND come from the germline V gene (reference sequence). CDR3 protein: CASNPTGSNYGYTF. As DNA, the CDR3 is TGTGCCAGTAATCCGACAGGGTCTAACTATGGCTACACCTTC.

The chain couples TRBV27 to TRBJ1-2; D is unclear. The CDR3 has 15 amino acids. In germline, CDR1 is MNHEY, CDR2 SMNVEV (reference sequence). Trimming removed 2 bases at V and 6 bases at J, with 16 bases between. The CDR3 DNA reads TGTGCCAGCAGTTTAAGTGCGGGCCGAGTGCATGGCTACACCTTC. Its translation: CASSLSAGRVHGYTF.

The chain has TRBV6-4 and TRBJ2-1; possibly TRBD2 for D (7 bases). Germline CDR1 and CDR2: MRHNA and SNTAGT. V was shortened by 5 bases and J by 2 bases, with 13 bases between the two germline ends. This CDR3 contains 15 residues. This CDR3 is CASSRGRETYNEQFF. CDR3 coding DNA: TGTGCCAGCAGTCGGGGGCGGGAGACCTACAATGAGCAGTTCTTC.

This chain links TRBV4-3 with TRBJ2-1; perhaps TRBD2 as D (6 bases). The germline V gene encodes CDR1 LGHNA and CDR2 YSLEER. The V and J ends lost 0 bases and 6 bases respectively, with 6 bases between them. The CDR3 extends over 13 amino acids. The CDR3 region is CASSQEEGNEQFF. The CDR3 coding sequence is TGCGCCAGCAGCCAAGAGGAGGGCAATGAGCAGTTCTTC.

This clone was seen a handful of times. This chain uses TRBV27 with TRBJ2-3; 7 bases align to TRBD1. CDR1 is MNHEY and CDR2 is SMNVEV in the germline V gene (reference sequence). V shed 3 bases, J shed 7 bases, and the junction held 10 bases outside the gene matches. The CDR3 is made up of 15 amino acids. The CDR3 region has the DNA TGTGCCAGCAGTTTCGACGGGACAGCAAGTAATACGCAGTATTTT. Translation gives CASSFDGTASNTQYF.

V is TRBV7-9 and J is TRBJ2-7; the match to TRBD1 covers 8 bases. Germline CDR1 and CDR2: SEHNR and FQNEAQ (reference sequence). J lost 5 bases, V lost 5 bases, and 14 bases had no gene match. The CDR3 length is 16 residues. The CDR3 DNA sequence: TGTGCCAGCAGCCCCGGACAGGGACGACTTTCGGACGAGCAGTACTTC. It yields the protein CASSPGQGRLSDEQYF.

This clone was seen only a few times. J is TRBJ1-6 and V is TRBV10-3; TRBD1 matches at 7 bases. The germline V gene has CDR1 ENHRY and CDR2 SYGVKD. J was trimmed by 10 bases and V by 6 bases; bases with no gene match: 9. The CDR3 is 14 residues long. CDR3 sequence: CAISQEGGGSPLHF. CDR3 coding DNA: TGTGCCATCAGCCAAGAAGGGGGCGGATCACCCCTCCACTTT.

This chain joins TRBV7-8 and TRBJ1-2, with no clear D. The CDR3 runs to 15 residues. The germline V gene has CDR1 SGHVS and CDR2 FQNEAQ. The V and J ends lost 0 bases and 6 bases respectively, with 14 bases between them. As DNA, the CDR3 is TGTGCCAGCAGCTTAGCGTCCAGGTCCCCCCATGGCTACACCTTC. It encodes CASSLASRSPHGYTF.

The V gene is TRBV28, the J gene TRBJ2-1, with 12 bases aligning to TRBD2. Germline CDR1 reads MDHEN; CDR2 reads SYDVKM. V was pared by 7 bases and J by 12 bases, with 13 bases of the junction left unmatched. CDR3 length: 15 residues. CDR3 protein: CASILAGGHRSSQFF. CDR3 DNA sequence: TGTGCCAGCATCCTAGCGGGAGGGCACAGGAGTTCGCAGTTCTTC.

This clone was seen just once. The chain combines TRBV2 with TRBJ2-1, with D hard to call. Germline CDR1 SNHLY, CDR2 FYNNEI. Trimming removed 6 bases from V and 4 bases from J, with 4 bases in between. This CDR3 has 11 residues. The CDR3 here is CASRLYNEQFF. The CDR3 DNA is TGTGCCAGCAGACTATACAATGAGCAGTTCTTC.

V and J are TRBV2 and TRBJ1-2; 7 bases fit TRBD1. Losses at the gene ends were 8 bases for V and 8 bases for J; bases not matched to a gene: 11. CDR3 length: 13 amino acids. CDR1 and CDR2 from the germline V gene are SNHLY and FYNNEI. The CDR3: CASRDSHSVGYTF. DNA of the CDR3: TGTGCCAGCCGGGACAGCCACTCCGTAGGCTACACCTTC.

The rearrangement links TRBV5-4 to TRBJ2-4; 9 bases align to TRBD1. V dropped 2 bases and J dropped 2; count of bases not matched to a gene: 5. Germline loops: CDR1 SGHNT, CDR2 YYREEE (reference sequence). The CDR3 is 16 amino acids. The CDR3 sequence: CASSFLQGASKNIQYF. The CDR3 nucleotides are TGTGCCAGCAGCTTTCTACAGGGGGCTTCCAAAAACATTCAGTACTTC.

The genes are TRBV13 and TRBJ1-5, with D unresolved. Germline V gives CDR1 PRHDT, CDR2 FYEKMQ (reference sequence). V dropped 3 bases and J dropped 6 bases, with 15 bases sitting between them. CDR3 size: 15 residues. The chain's CDR3 is CASSFSKGLSQPQHF. The CDR3 coding sequence is TGTGCCAGCAGCTTTTCAAAAGGGCTCAGTCAGCCCCAGCATTTT. Complete variable domain (other parts from reference TRBV13 and TRBJ1-5): AAGVIQSPRHLIKEKRETATLKCYPIPRHDTVYWYQQGPGQDPQFLISFYEKMQSDKGSIPDRFSAQQFSDYHSELNMSSLELGDSALYFCASSFSKGLSQPQHFGDGTRLSIL.

This chain connects TRBV13 to TRBJ1-1; 9 bases map to TRBD1. V lost 5 bases, J lost 1 base, and 5 bases stayed unmatched. Germline values: CDR1 PRHDT, CDR2 FYEKMQ (reference sequence). The CDR3 is 15 amino acids. The CDR3 spells CASSDRGGANTEAFF. DNA for the CDR3: TGTGCCAGCAGCGACAGGGGGGGGGCGAACACTGAAGCTTTCTTT.

CDR3 in amino acids: CASSTTDSKKFNQPQHF. The CDR3 DNA reads TGTGCCAGTAGTACGACGGACAGCAAAAAGTTCAATCAGCCCCAGCATTTT. The chain couples TRBV19 to TRBJ1-5; TRBD1 might be the D (6 bases). The CDR3 contains 17 residues. V was cut by 4 bases and J by 3 bases, with 19 bases left in between. Germline lookup yields CDR1 LNHDA and CDR2 SQIVND (reference sequence).

The rearrangement joins TRBV10-3 to TRBJ1-2; possibly TRBD1 for D (5 bases). The CDR3 is made up of 13 amino acids. Germline V gives CDR1 ENHRY, CDR2 SYGVKD. The V end lost 3 bases, the J end lost 2 bases, and 7 bases lay between the germline ends. The CDR3 loop is CAISDGDNYGYTF. CDR3 DNA sequence: TGTGCCATCAGTGATGGGGACAACTATGGCTACACCTTC.

The V gene is TRBV28, the J gene TRBJ1-2, with 9 bases lining up with TRBD1. CDR3 length equals 16 residues. The junction had 12 bases not matched to a gene; V was cut back by 2 bases and J by 8 bases. From germline, CDR1 is MDHEN and CDR2 SYDVKM. The CDR3 bases are TGTGCCAGCAGTTTAATCTCAGTACAGGGGGCTAAAGGCTACACCTTC. Residues: CASSLISVQGAKGYTF.

The J gene is TRBJ1-6, the V gene TRBV7-9; unclear D gene. The germline CDR1 and CDR2 sequences are SEHNR and FQNEAQ (reference sequence). This CDR3 region has 12 residues. V lost 4 bases, J lost 10 bases, and 8 bases lay in between. The CDR3 DNA reads as TGTGCCAGCAGCTATTTCGGATCACCCCTCCACTTT. This gives the protein CASSYFGSPLHF. The full variable domain, its missing parts supplied by reference TRBV7-9 and TRBJ1-6, is DTGVSQNPRHKITKRGQNVTFRCDPISEHNRLYWYRQTLGQGPEFLTYFQNEAQLEKSRLLSDRFSAERPKGSFSTLEIQRTEQGDSAMYLCASSYFGSPLHFGNGTRLTVT.

The V call is TRBV11-2, the J call TRBJ1-2; D is unresolved. Looked up from germline, CDR1 is SGHAT and CDR2 is FQNNGV. This CDR3 comprises 14 residues. Trimming took 2 bases from V and 2 from J, leaving 9 bases between them. CDR3 bases: TGTGCCAGCAGCTTAAGTGCAGCCAACTATGGCTACACCTTC. Its protein product is CASSLSAANYGYTF.

This clone has a handful of counts. This chain uses TRBV6-1 with TRBJ1-5; D remains unclear. The CDR3 runs to 14 residues. Per germline, CDR1 MNHNS and CDR2 SASEGT. The V and J ends lost 2 bases and 6 bases respectively, with 11 bases between them. Written as DNA, the CDR3 is TGTGCCAGCAGTGAATATCAGCCATTTCAGCCCCAGCATTTT. It is translated as CASSEYQPFQPQHF.

The chain combines TRBV4-1 with TRBJ1-2; TRBD1 might be the D (5 bases). Per the germline V gene, CDR1 is MGHRA and CDR2 is YSYEKL. V was trimmed by 1 base and J by 2 bases, leaving 11 bases between them. The CDR3 extends over 15 amino acids. CDR3 bases: TGCGCCAGCAGCCAAGTGAGGGGATTCAACTATGGCTACACCTTC. This encodes CASSQVRGFNYGYTF.

This clone has only a few counts. The V call is TRBV11-2, the J call TRBJ1-2; no firm D call. V lost 4 bases and J 7 bases, leaving 16 bases between the germline ends. The CDR3 contains 14 residues. The germline V gene encodes CDR1 SGHAT and CDR2 FQNNGV. The CDR3 region has the DNA TGTGCCAGCAGCTCAATAAAGTCGGGGAGTGGCTACACCTTC. Encoded protein: CASSSIKSGSGYTF.

This chain links TRBV19 with TRBJ2-1, with 7 bases fitting TRBD1. J was trimmed by 6 bases and V by 7 bases; bases with no gene match: 15. Germline V gene sequence: CDR1 LNHDA, CDR2 SQIVND (reference sequence). CDR3 length: 16 residues. This CDR3 is CASTLTNRGIPNEQFF. CDR3 DNA: TGTGCCAGTACCCTTACCAACAGGGGAATCCCCAATGAGCAGTTCTTC.

This rearrangement joins TRBV5-5 to TRBJ1-5; TRBD1 matches 7 bases. Per the germline V gene, CDR1 is SGHKS and CDR2 is YYEKEE (reference sequence). The V gene end was trimmed by 4 bases and the J gene end by 0 bases; junction bases not matched to a gene: 13. The CDR3 consists of 18 residues. This CDR3 reads CASSRRDRKFYSNQPQHF. In nucleotides, the CDR3 is TGTGCCAGCAGCCGCCGGGACAGAAAATTCTATAGCAATCAGCCCCAGCATTTT.

This clone was recorded once. V usage is TRBV28 and J usage is TRBJ2-5; the D is unclear. CDR3 length: 14 residues. The germline V and J ends were trimmed by 6 bases and 7 bases, with 18 bases remaining between them. CDR1 is MDHEN, CDR2 SYDVKM, per germline. CDR3 coding DNA: TGTGCCAGCAGGGAACCCTCAACCTTAGGGACCCAGTACTTC. This gives the protein CASREPSTLGTQYF.

The V and J genes are TRBV10-3 and TRBJ2-3; 12 bases agree with TRBD2. V dropped 3 bases and J dropped 0; count of bases not matched to a gene: 10. Germline CDR1 reads ENHRY; CDR2 reads SYGVKD. This CDR3 contains 19 residues. The CDR3 loop is CAISDRRLAGGTSTDTQYF. Written as DNA, the CDR3 is TGTGCCATCAGTGATCGTCGGCTAGCGGGAGGGACTAGCACAGATACGCAGTATTTT.

As regards this clone: Other DNA sequences in this sample translate to the same CDR3. This chain uses TRBV15 with TRBJ1-4; perhaps TRBD1 as D (6 bases). The CDR3 runs to 17 residues. CDR1 is LNHNV, CDR2 YYDKDF, per germline (reference sequence). V lost 1 base and J 2 bases, leaving 14 bases between the germline ends. As DNA, the CDR3 is TGTGCCACCAGCAGAGCAGGGGTTGTTGCCACTAATGAAAAACTGTTTTTT. Its translation is CATSRAGVVATNEKLFF.

This chain joins TRBV4-1 and TRBJ1-3; 8 bases are a match to TRBD1. The CDR3 covers 17 residues. V lost 0 bases, J lost 0 bases, and 4 bases stayed unmatched. Germline values: CDR1 MGHRA, CDR2 YSYEKL. DNA of the CDR3: TGCGCCAGCAGCCAAGAATGGGACAGGATCTCTGGAAACACCATATATTTT. Translating gives CASSQEWDRISGNTIYF.